These T cell receptor beta chains were read from a single sample in a study of regulatory T cells in long-lasting Graves disease. TCRdb passed the multiplex PCR reads through MiXCR, listing each CDR3 protein once. Among hundreds of thousands of distinct CDR3 sequences listed, around 15% were seen once. This sample was also put to use in a study of T cells in Graves' hyperthyroidism and ophthalmopathy.

The material was peripheral blood mononuclear cells (PBMCs), obtained at new diagnosis, from a patient treated with antithyroid drugs. The receptors originated from a man aged 18 to 30 with Graves disease. The CDR3 runs from the conserved cysteine through the conserved F or W. The D gene is left open where the match is weak. Rows give clone size only sometimes, using once, few, many, or a class for an expanded clone.

TRBD2	TRBV5-6	TRBJ2-3	many	CASSLKVLAGDSRDTQYF	TGTGCCAGCAGCCTTAAGGTACTAGCGGGAGATTCAAGGGATACGCAGTATTTT
.	TRBV12-3/TRBV12-4	TRBJ2-3	many	CATGTAGTRGSDTQYF	TGTGCTACCGGGACAGCCGGGACTAGGGGGTCAGATACGCAGTATTTT
.	TRBV19	TRBJ2-2	.	CASGSDGGGELFF	TGTGCCAGTGGGTCCGATGGGGGGGGGGAGCTGTTTTTT
.	TRBV18	TRBJ1-3	few	CASSPSILDSGNTIYF	TGTGCCAGCTCACCTTCGATCTTGGACTCTGGAAACACCATATATTTT
.	TRBV6-1	TRBJ2-7	many	CAFQTDSSYEQYF	TGTGCCTTTCAGACGGACAGCTCCTACGAGCAGTACTTC
.	TRBV6-1	TRBJ2-5	few	CASSQLATGQTQYF	TGTGCCAGCAGTCAACTAGCGACAGGGCAGACCCAGTACTTC
.	TRBV6-1	TRBJ1-5	few	CASSETPSSNQPQHF	TGTGCCAGCAGTGAAACCCCCAGTAGCAATCAGCCCCAGCATTTT
.	TRBV9	TRBJ2-7	few	CASSVWELDEQYF	TGTGCCAGCAGCGTTTGGGAGTTGGACGAGCAGTACTTC
.	TRBV20-1	TRBJ2-1	few	CSGTSLVPDSGDEQFF	TGCAGTGGAACCTCTTTGGTCCCTGACTCTGGAGATGAGCAGTTCTTC
TRBD1	TRBV5-1	TRBJ2-6	.	CASSFGQVLSGANVLTF	TGCGCCAGCAGCTTCGGACAGGTTCTCTCTGGGGCCAACGTCCTGACTTTC
.	TRBV12-3/TRBV12-4	TRBJ2-4	.	CASSPALGIQYF	TGTGCCAGCAGCCCCGCGCTGGGCATTCAGTACTTC
TRBD1	TRBV9	TRBJ2-1	few	CASSDRDRAYNEQFF	TGTGCCAGCAGCGATCGGGACAGGGCCTACAATGAGCAGTTCTTC
.	TRBV28	TRBJ2-5	many	CASSLSLQGDDHQETQYF	TGTGCCAGCAGTTTATCCCTCCAGGGAGACGACCACCAAGAGACCCAGTACTTC
TRBD1	TRBV20-1	TRBJ2-3	.	CSARDRTGGTDTQYF	TGCAGTGCTAGAGATCGGACAGGGGGCACAGATACGCAGTATTTT
TRBD2	TRBV7-3	TRBJ2-1	few	CASSHTVGGGPMDEQFF	TGTGCCAGCAGCCACACGGTGGGGGGAGGGCCTATGGATGAGCAGTTCTTC
.	TRBV11-2	TRBJ2-4	many	CASSLQRAKNIQYF	TGTGCCAGCAGCTTACAGAGAGCCAAAAACATTCAGTACTTC
TRBD2	TRBV30	TRBJ2-1	many	CAWIRTSHNEQFF	TGTGCCTGGATCCGGACTAGCCACAATGAGCAGTTCTTC
.	TRBV5-1	TRBJ1-5	.	CASSLVGNSDQPQHF	TGCGCCAGCAGCTTGGTGGGGAACTCCGATCAGCCCCAGCATTTT
.	TRBV6-2/TRBV6-3	TRBJ2-7	many	CASSVRAGEQYF	TGTGCCAGCAGTGTACGAGCGGGCGAGCAGTACTTC
TRBD1	TRBV19	TRBJ1-2	.	CASSIGQGGIGGYTF	TGTGCCAGTAGTATCGGACAGGGGGGGATCGGTGGCTACACCTTC
.	TRBV30	TRBJ2-5	many	CAWSGTQETQYF	TGTGCCTGGAGTGGCACCCAAGAGACCCAGTACTTC
.	TRBV12-3/TRBV12-4	TRBJ1-1	many	CASSFLSTEAFF	TGTGCCAGCAGTTTTCTAAGCACTGAAGCTTTCTTT
.	TRBV30	TRBJ1-1	.	CAWLGKIEAFF	TGTGCCTGGCTAGGGAAGATTGAAGCTTTCTTT
.	TRBV27	TRBJ2-7	.	CASSFGGLSYEQYF	TGTGCCAGCAGTTTCGGCGGCTTATCGTACGAGCAGTACTTC
.	TRBV7-9	TRBJ2-3	many	CASSPGTSKDTQYF	TGTGCCAGCAGCCCGGGGACATCCAAAGATACGCAGTATTTT
.	TRBV12-3/TRBV12-4	TRBJ2-7	many	CASAFFSGTYEQYF	TGTGCCAGCGCTTTTTTTTCAGGAACCTACGAGCAGTACTTC
.	TRBV12-3/TRBV12-4	TRBJ1-1	many	CASSPTRGVNTEAFF	TGTGCCAGCAGTCCCACTCGGGGGGTGAACACTGAAGCTTTCTTT
TRBD2	TRBV11-1	TRBJ2-7	many	CASSLEAGTSGTYEQYF	TGTGCCAGCAGCTTAGAGGCCGGGACTAGCGGGACCTACGAGCAGTACTTC
.	TRBV3-1	TRBJ2-7	many	CASSQVSGAEQYF	TGTGCCAGCAGCCAAGTATCAGGGGCAGAGCAGTACTTC
TRBD1	TRBV19	TRBJ1-2	many	CASSTGTGNGYTF	TGTGCCAGTAGTACGGGGACAGGGAACGGCTACACCTTC
.	TRBV12-3/TRBV12-4	TRBJ2-7	many	CASSLSGVDYEQYF	TGTGCCAGCAGTTTGAGTGGGGTAGACTACGAGCAGTACTTC
.	TRBV20-1	TRBJ1-4	many	CSARGWGQAGNEKLFF	TGCAGTGCTAGAGGTTGGGGGCAGGCTGGGAATGAAAAACTGTTTTTT
.	TRBV28	TRBJ1-2	.	CASSRTEAYGYTF	TGTGCCAGCAGTCGGACAGAAGCCTATGGCTACACCTTC
TRBD2	TRBV13	TRBJ2-5	.	CASSPRLAGVGETQYF	TGTGCCAGCAGCCCGCGACTAGCGGGAGTAGGGGAGACCCAGTACTTC
.	TRBV6-5	TRBJ2-2	.	CASSLQDGGTGELFF	TGTGCCAGCAGTTTACAGGACGGAGGCACCGGGGAGCTGTTTTTT
.	TRBV7-9	TRBJ1-1	few	CASSFSGMNTEAFF	TGTGCCAGCAGTTTCAGCGGGATGAACACTGAAGCTTTCTTT
TRBD1	TRBV6-1	TRBJ2-7	.	CASTRQGTKSYEQYF	TGTGCCAGCACGCGACAGGGAACCAAATCCTACGAGCAGTACTTC
TRBD1	TRBV11-2	TRBJ1-1	many	CASSSAGGDRGDEAFF	TGTGCCAGCAGCTCCGCCGGGGGGGACAGGGGAGATGAAGCTTTCTTT
.	TRBV6-1	TRBJ2-5	many	CASRQNEGTQYF	TGTGCCAGCAGGCAAAATGAGGGGACCCAGTACTTC
.	TRBV10-3	TRBJ2-3	many	CAIRIQGPSTDTQYF	TGTGCCATCAGGATTCAGGGGCCAAGCACAGATACGCAGTATTTT
TRBD1	TRBV6-1	TRBJ2-7	many	CASRKGTGDPYEQYF	TGTGCCAGCAGAAAAGGGACAGGGGATCCCTACGAGCAGTACTTC
.	TRBV6-2/TRBV6-3	TRBJ1-5	.	CASSSHNQPQHF	TGTGCCAGCAGTTCCCATAATCAGCCCCAGCATTTT